In its sample, the clone carrying this T cell receptor beta chain was seen a few times. The data were taken from a study of blood T cell repertoires in COVID-19. Sequencing used immunoSEQ multiplex PCR; TCRdb keeps in-frame clones, though not all of them. The table shows around 300,000 clones, with 87% occurring only once. Germline CDR1 and CDR2: MNHEY and SMNVEV (reference sequence). V lost 8 bases and J 0 bases, leaving 14 bases between the germline ends. The CDR3 contains 15 residues. Sequenced input: peripheral blood. The rearrangement links TRBV27 to TRBJ1-5, with D hard to call. This receptor was identified in a man aged 18 to 29 with active or convalescent COVID-19. The CDR3 nucleotides read TGTGCCAGCCGCCGGGGAGGGTATAGCAATCAGCCCCAGCATTTT. Residues: CASRRGGYSNQPQHF.